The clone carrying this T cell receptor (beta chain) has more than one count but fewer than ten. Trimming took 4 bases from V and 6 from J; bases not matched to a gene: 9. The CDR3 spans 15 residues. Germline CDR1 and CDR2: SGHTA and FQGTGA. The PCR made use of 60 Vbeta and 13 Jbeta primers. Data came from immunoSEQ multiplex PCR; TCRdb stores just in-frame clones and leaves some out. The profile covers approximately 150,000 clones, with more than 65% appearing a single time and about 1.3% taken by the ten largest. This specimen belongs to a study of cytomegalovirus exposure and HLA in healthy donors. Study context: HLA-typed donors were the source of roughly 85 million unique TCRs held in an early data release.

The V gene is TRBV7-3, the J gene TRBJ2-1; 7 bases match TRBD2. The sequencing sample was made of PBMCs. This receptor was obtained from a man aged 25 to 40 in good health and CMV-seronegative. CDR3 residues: CASSWGGGGGNEQFF. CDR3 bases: TGTGCCAGCAGCTGGGGCGGGGGTGGGGGCAATGAGCAGTTCTTC.